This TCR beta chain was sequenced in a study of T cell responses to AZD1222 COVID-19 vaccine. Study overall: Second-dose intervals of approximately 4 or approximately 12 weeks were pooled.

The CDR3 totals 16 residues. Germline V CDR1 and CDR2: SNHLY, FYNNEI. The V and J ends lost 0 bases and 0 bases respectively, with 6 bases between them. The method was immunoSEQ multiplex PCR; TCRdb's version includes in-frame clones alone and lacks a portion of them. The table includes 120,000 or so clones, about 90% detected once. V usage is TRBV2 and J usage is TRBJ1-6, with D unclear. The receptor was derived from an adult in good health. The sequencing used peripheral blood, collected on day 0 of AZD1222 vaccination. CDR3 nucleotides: TGTGCCAGCAGTGAAGCGCCGAGCTCCTATAATTCACCCCTCCACTTT. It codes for CASSEAPSSYNSPLHF.